The 30 T cell receptor beta chains below come from one sample, sequenced in a study of blood T cells in healthy people across ages. Next came a second PCR, run for 7 to 11 cycles, which used a sample-barcoded 5' primer along with a J-beta primer mix. MiXCR was run by TCRdb on the 5' RACE reads, yielding one entry per CDR3 protein. The data show around 780,000 distinct CDR3 sequences, approximately 60% seen once. Input material: blood. Receptors originate from a man between 35 and 55 years old in good health.

The genes are TRBV11-1 and TRBJ1-1; D gene unclear. Deletions cut 5 bases from V and 0 bases from J, with 16 bases between. The CDR3 runs 16 residues. The germline V gene has CDR1 SGHAT and CDR2 FQDESV (reference sequence). CDR3 sequence (DNA): TGTGCCAGCAGCCCGAACCTGGGTTACATGAACACTGAAGCTTTCTTT. It codes for CASSPNLGYMNTEAFF.

The chain links TRBV15 to TRBJ1-4, with unresolved D. V was trimmed by 4 bases and J by 7 bases, leaving 10 bases between them. Looked up from germline, CDR1 is LNHNV and CDR2 is YYDKDF (reference sequence). CDR3 length: 13 amino acids. The CDR3 region is CATSITSVEKLFF. CDR3 in DNA: TGTGCCACCAGCATTACTTCAGTTGAAAAACTGTTTTTT.

The CDR3 DNA reads as TGTGCCAGCAGCTTAGCGGGGACTAGCGGCACCACAGATACGCAGTATTTT. The encoded protein is CASSLAGTSGTTDTQYF. The gene calls are TRBV7-2 and TRBJ2-3, with 11 bases aligning to TRBD2. CDR1 and CDR2 from the germline V gene are SGHTA and FQGNSA. Unmatched junction bases numbered 4, after V lost 0 bases and J lost 2 bases. The CDR3 covers 17 residues.

This clonotype has a handful of counts. This chain links TRBV28 with TRBJ2-5; D is uncertain. The assigned J gene may be wrong: the sequence end matches TRBJ2-7 better. This CDR3 is 15 amino acids long. Looked up from germline, CDR1 is MDHEN and CDR2 is SYDVKM. The CDR3, as DNA: TGTGCCAGCAGTCGTGGCGAGAGGTTAGTAGACGAGCAGTACTTC. It encodes CASSRGERLVDEQYF.

As concerns this clonotype: A much larger clonotype is one base distant, so this may be a read error. The gene calls are TRBV12-3 or TRBV12-4 and TRBJ1-2, with D hard to call. The CDR3 length is 15 residues. Trimming stripped 2 bases from V and 4 bases from J, with 14 bases between. The DNA for the CDR3 is TGTGCCAGCAGTTTACTACACCAACTTGGCTATGGCTACACCTTC. Encoded protein: CASSLLHQLGYGYTF.

The J gene is TRBJ2-5, the V gene TRBV9; tentative D call: TRBD1 (6 bases). The CDR3 contains 15 residues. The germline CDR1 and CDR2 sequences are SGDLS and YYNGEE. V shed 2 bases and J shed 1 base, with 12 bases lying between them. CDR3 protein: CASSVVGHSQETQYF. For the CDR3, the DNA is TGTGCCAGCAGCGTGGTGGGACATTCCCAAGAGACCCAGTACTTC.

This sequence joins TRBV6-2 or TRBV6-3 and TRBJ2-5; D gene ambiguous. Trimming left V 4 bases short and J 1 base short, with 13 bases between. From germline, CDR1 is MNHEY and CDR2 SVGEGT. The CDR3 spans 15 residues. The CDR3 DNA follows: TGTGCCAGCAGTTCGGACGGACCAATCCAAGAGACCCAGTACTTC. Its protein is CASSSDGPIQETQYF.

The chain joins TRBV7-3 to TRBJ1-1; 7 bases line up with TRBD1. Unmatched junction bases numbered 6, after V lost 5 bases and J lost 6 bases. Germline V gives CDR1 SGHTA, CDR2 FQGTGA. The CDR3 loop spans 13 amino acids. CDR3 nucleotide sequence: TGTGCCAGCAGCCCAACAGGGGCTCCTGAAGCTTTCTTT. Translated: CASSPTGAPEAFF.

The chain uses TRBV12-3 or TRBV12-4 and TRBJ1-2; D is perhaps TRBD1 (6 bases). The CDR3 is made up of 12 amino acids. The V end lost 5 bases, the J end lost 8 bases, and 12 bases lay between the germline ends. In DNA, the CDR3 is TGTGCCAGCAGTCCACAGGGAGGAGGCTACACCTTC. Its protein is CASSPQGGGYTF.

V is TRBV25-1 and J is TRBJ2-5, with a tentative D call TRBD1 (5 bases). The CDR3 consists of 14 residues. Per the germline V gene, CDR1 is MGHDK and CDR2 is SYGVNS. V was clipped by 2 bases and J by 1 base, with 8 bases between them. The CDR3 reads CASSERQGQETQYF. The CDR3, as DNA: TGTGCCAGCAGTGAAAGGCAGGGCCAAGAGACCCAGTACTTC.

The chain carries TRBV10-3 and TRBJ2-7, with 8 bases matching TRBD1. Germline assignment: CDR1 ENHRY and CDR2 SYGVKD. This CDR3 spans 13 amino acids. V dropped 6 bases and J dropped 1; count of bases not matched to a gene: 2. CDR3 amino acids: CAIRDRASYEQYF. In DNA form, the CDR3 reads TGTGCCATCAGGGACAGGGCGTCCTACGAGCAGTACTTC.

The CDR3 nucleotides are TGTGCCAGCAGTGACCTAGCGCAAGAGACCCAGTACTTC. It codes for CASSDLAQETQYF. The chain has TRBV6-5 and TRBJ2-5; TRBD2 is a possible D gene (6 bases). Trimming removed 5 bases from V and 2 bases from J, with 9 bases in between. CDR1 MNHEY and CDR2 SVGAGI come from the germline V gene. The CDR3 runs to 13 residues.

This clonotype was detected a few times. The genes are TRBV7-2 and TRBJ2-3, with 8 bases that match TRBD2. The trim removed 5 bases at V and 3 bases at J, leaving 4 bases unmatched. CDR3 length: 14 amino acids. Germline lookup yields CDR1 SGHTA and CDR2 FQGNSA. The CDR3 spells CASSRPGGTDTQYF. The CDR3, as DNA: TGTGCCAGCAGCCGTCCGGGGGGGACAGATACGCAGTATTTT.

The table lists this clonotype with a few counts. The chain is built from TRBV2 and TRBJ2-1; TRBD2 agrees at 8 bases. This CDR3 comprises 16 residues. CDR1 and CDR2 (germline): SNHLY, FYNNEI. V dropped 7 bases and J dropped 1; count of bases not matched to a gene: 9. The DNA for the CDR3 is TGTGCCAGCACCCCGCGCCCGGGGGGGTCCTACAATGAGCAGTTCTTC. This gives the protein CASTPRPGGSYNEQFF. Combining the CDR3 with reference TRBV2 and TRBJ2-1 gives the whole variable domain EPEVTQTPSHQVTQMGQEVILRCVPISNHLYFYWYRQILGQKVEFLVSFYNNEISEKSEIFDDQFSVERPDGSNFTLKIRSTKLEDSAMYFCASTPRPGGSYNEQFFGPGTRLTVL.

The chain recombines TRBV6-6 with TRBJ2-3, with D uncertain. Trimming left V 2 bases short and J 2 bases short, with 14 bases between. This CDR3 region has 16 residues. The germline gives CDR1 MNHNY, CDR2 SVGAGI (reference sequence). CDR3 coding DNA: TGTGCCAGCAGTTACGGTCGGACGCCTCTCACAGATACGCAGTATTTT. This encodes CASSYGRTPLTDTQYF.

The rearrangement joins TRBV6-6 to TRBJ1-5; D might be TRBD1 (6 bases). Looked up from germline, CDR1 is MNHNY and CDR2 is SVGAGI (reference sequence). This CDR3 is 16 amino acids long. Trimming shortened V by 0 bases and J by 3 bases, and 12 bases separated the two germline ends. The CDR3 coding sequence is TGTGCCAGCAGTTACTCGCTTGACAGGACCAATCAGCCCCAGCATTTT. Amino acid sequence: CASSYSLDRTNQPQHF.

This clonotype was seen a handful of times. This rearrangement joins TRBV20-1 to TRBJ2-3; no clear D. Germline V lookup: CDR1 DFQATT, CDR2 SNEGSKA (reference sequence). V shed 0 bases and J shed 5 bases, with 18 bases lying between them. The CDR3 extends over 16 amino acids. The CDR3 DNA reads as TGCAGTGCTAGAGATCTAAGGACCAACGTGGGAGATACGCAGTATTTT. Its protein product is CSARDLRTNVGDTQYF.

This clonotype was seen only a few times. The J gene is TRBJ2-2, the V gene TRBV29-1; D is unclear. Germline V gives CDR1 SQVTM, CDR2 ANQGSEA. There are 15 residues in the CDR3. Trimming cost V 0 bases and J 5 bases, with 13 bases left between them. CDR3: CSVEDDGRITGELFF. CDR3 coding DNA: TGCAGCGTTGAAGATGATGGACGGATTACCGGGGAGCTGTTTTTT.

This clonotype showed up just a few times. The chain is built from TRBV10-3 and TRBJ2-7, with D possibly being TRBD1 or TRBD2 (6 bases each). Trimming shortened V by 5 bases and J by 6 bases, and 29 bases separated the two germline ends. The germline CDR1 and CDR2 sequences are ENHRY and SYGVKD. This CDR3 region has 18 residues. CDR3: CAISPYRATRAEGGEQYF. CDR3 in DNA: TGTGCCATCAGTCCCTATCGGGCCACTAGAGCGGAGGGGGGCGAGCAGTACTTC.

The J gene is TRBJ1-1, the V gene TRBV29-1; 7 bases are a match to TRBD1. The CDR3 contains 13 residues. V lost 5 bases to trimming and J lost 4 bases; unmatched junction nucleotides: 7. Germline-derived CDR1 and CDR2 are SQVTM and ANQGSEA. CDR3 sequence (DNA): TGCAGCGTTAGGAAGGGGGCGGTCACTGAAGCTTTCTTT. It specifies CSVRKGAVTEAFF.

V usage is TRBV24-1 and J usage is TRBJ1-5, with D tentatively TRBD1 (5 bases). This CDR3 has 14 amino acids. V lost 9 bases and J lost 6, with 17 bases in between. Germline CDR1 and CDR2: KGHDR and SFDVKD. The CDR3 here is CATEGWGTGQPQHF. As DNA, the CDR3 is TGTGCCACCGAGGGTTGGGGCACGGGTCAGCCCCAGCATTTT.

The chain recombines TRBV7-6 with TRBJ1-4; D may be TRBD1 (5 bases). Between the trimmed V and J ends, which lost 2 bases and 8 bases, there was a span of 18 bases. The V gene's germline CDR1 is SGHVS and CDR2 FNYEAQ. This CDR3 contains 16 residues. In nucleotides, the CDR3 is TGTGCCAGCAGCTTAATCTCACGGGACGGTAAAGAAAAACTGTTTTTT. Protein product: CASSLISRDGKEKLFF.

A few counts support this clonotype. The rearrangement links TRBV29-1 to TRBJ2-5, with D tentatively TRBD1 or TRBD2 (5 bases each). The J call may be incorrect, as the DNA end agrees better with TRBJ2-7. The CDR3 runs 12 residues. CDR1 and CDR2 from the germline V gene are SQVTM and ANQGSEA. The CDR3 DNA reads TGCAGCGTTGCCGGGACGGACTACGAGCAGTACTTC. Translating it yields CSVAGTDYEQYF.

The gene calls are TRBV12-3 or TRBV12-4 and TRBJ1-2, with a weak D call TRBD1 (6 bases). With 5 bases removed from V and 4 bases from J, the gap between germline ends came to 20 bases. The CDR3 extends over 16 amino acids. The CDR3 protein is CASSLPGRGAFYGYTF. CDR3 DNA: TGTGCCAGCAGTCTACCTGGTCGGGGGGCTTTCTATGGCTACACCTTC.

The V gene is TRBV7-2, the J gene TRBJ2-7; tentatively, D is TRBD2 (5 bases). V dropped 5 bases and J dropped 0 bases, with 20 bases sitting between them. The CDR3 has 17 amino acids. Germline V gene lookup returns CDR1 SGHTA and CDR2 FQGNSA. As DNA, the CDR3 is TGTGCCAGCAGCCACGTAGGAGGCGGCCTGAGCTCCTACGAGCAGTACTTC. As protein: CASSHVGGGLSSYEQYF.

This clonotype came up a few times. This chain joins TRBV7-3 and TRBJ2-6; possibly TRBD1 or TRBD2 for D (6 bases each). The V gene's germline CDR1 is SGHTA and CDR2 FQGTGA. CDR3 length equals 16 residues. The V end lost 2 bases, the J end lost 2 bases, and 10 bases lay between the germline ends. In DNA, the CDR3 is TGTGCCAGCAGCTTATTGGGGGGCGCTGGGGCCAACGTCCTGACTTTC. Translated, it gives CASSLLGGAGANVLTF.

The chain joins TRBV24-1 to TRBJ1-2; 8 bases line up with TRBD1. CDR3 length: 14 residues. Germline V gene sequence: CDR1 KGHDR, CDR2 SFDVKD. J lost 6 bases, V lost 4 bases, and 6 bases had no gene match. CDR3 nucleotides: TGTGCCACCAGTGACCAGGACAGGGTGGATGGCTACACCTTC. It codes for CATSDQDRVDGYTF.

This clonotype has just a few counts. The chain is built from TRBV6-1 and TRBJ2-3; D might be TRBD1 (5 bases). From germline, CDR1 is MNHNS and CDR2 SASEGT. V lost 3 bases, J lost 2 bases, and 12 bases lay in between. The CDR3 length is 15 residues. CDR3 loop: CASSERQLYTDTQYF. The CDR3 DNA is TGTGCCAGCAGTGAGCGACAGTTATACACAGATACGCAGTATTTT.

In DNA form, the CDR3 reads TGCAGTGCCACCGGGCCGGACACTTACATTCAGTACTTC. As protein: CSATGPDTYIQYF. This chain joins TRBV20-1 and TRBJ2-7; a possible D gene is TRBD1 (5 bases). The assigned J gene may be wrong: the sequence end matches TRBJ2-4 better. Germline lookup yields CDR1 DFQATT and CDR2 SNEGSKA (reference sequence). The CDR3 extends over 13 amino acids.

The V call is TRBV12-3 or TRBV12-4, the J call TRBJ2-3; the D gene is possibly TRBD2 (6 bases). The CDR3 runs to 18 residues. V lost 1 base to trimming and J lost 0 bases, with 17 bases between them. The CDR3 DNA reads as TGTGCCAGCAGTTTAGGGGTCCAGCGGGTAACTAGCACAGATACGCAGTATTTT. The encoded protein is CASSLGVQRVTSTDTQYF.